The 26 T cell receptor beta chains in this list originate from one sample, sequenced in a study of read filtering for tumor transcriptome and immune sequencing. This library used 300 to 450 ng RNA and molecular barcoded adaptors spanning alpha/delta and beta/gamma chains. TCRdb independently ran MiXCR on the reads; one entry per CDR3 protein. The sample yields almost 40,000 distinct CDR3 sequences, approximately 14% seen once. The sequenced material came from a population of CD138-negative cells sorted from bone marrow. The receptors stem from a donor over 35 with multiple myeloma.

At least ten counts were recorded for this clonotype. V and J are TRBV27 and TRBJ2-7; D is unresolved. This CDR3 is built from 14 residues. The V and J ends lost 6 bases and 2 bases respectively, with 14 bases between them. In germline, CDR1 is MNHEY, CDR2 SMNVEV (reference sequence). CDR3 in amino acids: CASRHDGVAYEQYF. CDR3 nucleotides: TGTGCCAGCAGGCATGATGGGGTCGCCTACGAGCAGTACTTC.

This clonotype showed up many times. This chain joins TRBV29-1 and TRBJ2-7; TRBD1 matches 10 bases. The CDR3 has 14 residues. Trimming cost V 6 bases and J 5 bases; bases outside gene matches: 10. Per the germline V gene, CDR1 is SQVTM and CDR2 is ANQGSEA. The CDR3 loop reads CSVAIRDRGNEQYF. The CDR3 nucleotides are TGCAGCGTCGCTATCCGGGACAGGGGTAACGAGCAGTACTTC.

At least ten counts were recorded for this clonotype. The rearrangement joins TRBV6-2 or TRBV6-3 to TRBJ1-4; D ambiguous. CDR3 length: 14 residues. Trimming shortened V by 2 bases and J by 5 bases, and 9 bases separated the two germline ends. Germline CDR1 MNHEY, CDR2 SVGEGT. CDR3 in DNA: TGTGCCAGCAGTTACGCCCGGGAGAATGAAAAACTGTTTTTT. Its protein product is CASSYARENEKLFF.

This clonotype came up many times. J is TRBJ2-7 and V is TRBV29-1, with 7 bases aligning to TRBD1. V trimming: 1 base; J trimming: 2 bases; junction bases outside the gene matches: 2. The germline gives CDR1 SQVTM, CDR2 ANQGSEA. The CDR3 length is 13 residues. The CDR3 DNA is TGCAGCGTTGAAGTTGGACAGGCCTACGAGCAGTACTTC. Amino acid sequence: CSVEVGQAYEQYF.

This clonotype was seen ten or more times. The chain carries TRBV6-1 and TRBJ2-6, with D unresolved. The CDR3 spans 16 residues. Trimming stripped 6 bases from V and 1 base from J, with 13 bases between. Germline CDR1 reads MNHNS; CDR2 reads SASEGT. CDR3 DNA: TGTGCCAGCAGACGTATCCCAGGTTCTGGGGCCAACGTCCTGACTTTC. Its translation: CASRRIPGSGANVLTF.

J is TRBJ2-3 and V is TRBV29-1, with D unclear. Trimming removed 6 bases at V and 7 bases at J, with 11 bases between. The CDR3 is made up of 11 amino acids. Germline lookup yields CDR1 SQVTM and CDR2 ANQGSEA. The CDR3 DNA reads as TGCAGCGTGAATTTTCGGAATACGCAGTATTTT. It is translated as CSVNFRNTQYF.

This clonotype was picked up many times. The chain links TRBV12-3 or TRBV12-4 to TRBJ1-6; 12 bases are shared with TRBD1. V gave up 0 bases and J gave up 10 bases; unmatched junction bases: 4. CDR3 length equals 16 residues. The CDR3: CASSLAGQGARSPLHF. CDR3 nucleotide sequence: TGTGCCAGCAGTTTAGCGGGACAGGGGGCAAGATCACCCCTCCACTTT.

As to this clonotype: Likely a read error: the CDR3 ends without its conserved phenylalanine or tryptophan. The V gene is TRBV13, the J gene TRBJ2-5; 7 bases agree with TRBD2. Germline lookup yields CDR1 PRHDT and CDR2 FYEKMQ (reference sequence). V trimming: 5 bases; J trimming: 0 bases; junction bases outside the gene matches: 3. CDR3 length: 14 amino acids. CDR3 sequence reads: CASSLAAYQETQYS. DNA for the CDR3: TGTGCCAGCAGCCTAGCGGCCTACCAAGAGACCCAGTACTCC.

Comment on this clonotype: Being one base from a much bigger clone, this may be a read error. V usage is TRBV27 and J usage is TRBJ2-2, with D maybe TRBD2 (5 bases). The CDR3 totals 13 residues. The germline V gene has CDR1 MNHEY and CDR2 SMNVEV (reference sequence). The CDR3 region is CASSLYNTGVLFF. The CDR3 nucleotides are TGTGCCAGCAGTTTGTATAACACCGGGGTGCTGTTTTTT.

The V call is TRBV6-6, the J call TRBJ2-2; a weak D match, TRBD2 (6 bases). The CDR3 extends over 13 amino acids. Germline CDR1 is MNHNY and CDR2 is SVGAGI (reference sequence). V was clipped by 5 bases and J by 8 bases, with 12 bases between them. The CDR3: CASSPSASGELFF. For the CDR3, the DNA is TGTGCCAGCAGTCCTAGCGCTTCGGGGGAGCTGTTTTTT.

The table lists this clonotype with many counts. The V and J genes are TRBV10-2 and TRBJ2-4; no firm D call. The CDR3 has 11 residues. Per the germline V gene, CDR1 is WSHSY and CDR2 is SAAADI. V lost 8 bases and J lost 5, with 7 bases in between. The CDR3 DNA sequence: TGCGCCAGCGGACCCCAAAACATTCAGTACTTC. The encoded protein is CASGPQNIQYF.

Note on this clonotype: This may arise from a read error, as a much more abundant clone is one base away. The chain carries TRBV5-1 and TRBJ1-1; 9 bases align to TRBD1. The germline V gene encodes CDR1 SGHRS and CDR2 YFSETQ. The CDR3 has 15 amino acids. The CDR3 nucleotides are TGCGCCAGCAGCTACGGTGGACAGGGGAACACTGTAGCTTTCTTT. Translation gives CASSYGGQGNTVAFF.

This clonotype has at least ten counts. The chain links TRBV15 to TRBJ1-5; 7 bases agree with TRBD1. CDR3 size: 16 residues. The germline CDR1 and CDR2 sequences are LNHNV and YYDKDF (reference sequence). Trimming at V came to 5 bases and at J to 0 bases, leaving 7 bases not matched to a gene. CDR3 protein: CATSQTGITSNQPQHF. Written as DNA, the CDR3 is TGTGCCACCAGCCAGACAGGGATTACTAGCAATCAGCCCCAGCATTTT.

This clonotype has at least ten counts. J is TRBJ2-7 and V is TRBV19; D might be TRBD1 (6 bases). CDR1 LNHDA and CDR2 SQIVND come from the germline V gene (reference sequence). The CDR3 loop spans 15 amino acids. Deletions cut 3 bases from V and 2 bases from J, with 14 bases between. CDR3 loop: CASSMGPTGPYEQYF. The CDR3 DNA reads as TGTGCCAGTAGTATGGGCCCCACAGGGCCCTACGAGCAGTACTTC.

There are many counts of this clonotype. The gene calls are TRBV25-1 and TRBJ1-2; no clear D. Trimming pared 0 bases from V and 0 bases from J, leaving 2 bases between. The CDR3 runs 13 residues. Germline values: CDR1 MGHDK, CDR2 SYGVNS. The CDR3 nucleotides are TGTGCCAGCAGTGAATACACTAACTATGGCTACACCTTC. Translated, it gives CASSEYTNYGYTF.

This clonotype was seen a handful of times. V gene TRBV25-1 combines with J gene TRBJ1-1; D gene unclear. Trimming shortened V by 4 bases and J by 0 bases, and 15 bases separated the two germline ends. Germline CDR1 is MGHDK and CDR2 is SYGVNS. CDR3 length equals 16 residues. The CDR3 region is CASSAPDGRMNTEAFF. In nucleotides, the CDR3 is TGTGCCAGCAGTGCACCTGATGGACGGATGAACACTGAAGCTTTCTTT.

This clonotype has ten or more counts. CDR3 residues: CASSPTVPDAQYF. The CDR3 nucleotides are TGTGCCAGCAGCCCGACGGTACCCGACGCGCAGTATTTT. The chain recombines TRBV7-9 with TRBJ2-3, with no clear D. The CDR3 runs 13 residues. The ends were cut back, 5 bases at V and 10 bases at J, with 16 bases in the middle. Germline assignment: CDR1 SEHNR and CDR2 FQNEAQ (reference sequence). The full variable domain, in which reference TRBV7-9 and TRBJ2-3 provide the parts outside the CDR3, is DTGVSQNPRHKITKRGQNVTFRCDPISEHNRLYWYRQTLGQGPEFLTYFQNEAQLEKSRLLSDRFSAERPKGSFSTLEIQRTEQGDSAMYLCASSPTVPDAQYFGPGTRLTVL.

This clonotype was recorded at least ten times. The chain joins TRBV10-3 to TRBJ2-1, with 14 bases identical to TRBD2. V lost 5 bases to trimming and J lost 10 bases; unmatched junction nucleotides: 7. The CDR3 covers 15 residues. Germline V gene lookup returns CDR1 ENHRY and CDR2 SYGVKD. DNA of the CDR3: TGTGCCATCAGTCAGACTAGCGGGGGGGCCGGGGAGCAGTTCTTC. Translating gives CAISQTSGGAGEQFF.

At least ten counts were recorded for this clonotype. The DNA for the CDR3 is TGTGCCAGCAGCCAAGGACTAGCGGGCTACGAGCAGTACTTC. Its translation is CASSQGLAGYEQYF. The genes are TRBV4-2 and TRBJ2-7, with 10 bases matching TRBD2. This CDR3 contains 14 residues. The junction had 0 bases not matched to a gene; V was cut back by 1 base and J by 3 bases. The germline V gene encodes CDR1 LGHNA and CDR2 YNFKEQ.

This clonotype has ten or more counts. The chain couples TRBV10-3 to TRBJ1-1, with D tentatively TRBD1 (5 bases). The CDR3 totals 14 residues. Between the trimmed V and J ends, which lost 6 bases and 5 bases, there was a span of 16 bases. Per the germline V gene, CDR1 is ENHRY and CDR2 is SYGVKD. CDR3 nucleotide sequence: TGTGCCATCAGGACAGATGGCCTTGGGACTGAAGCTTTCTTT. It codes for CAIRTDGLGTEAFF.

The sample holds many counts of this clonotype. The chain combines TRBV29-1 with TRBJ1-1; D call uncertain. This CDR3 contains 11 residues. The ends were cut back, 5 bases at V and 3 bases at J, with 7 bases in the middle. Germline CDR1 SQVTM, CDR2 ANQGSEA. CDR3 protein: CSVLHYTEAFF. The CDR3 DNA reads TGCAGCGTTCTCCACTACACTGAAGCTTTCTTT.

A note on this clonotype: A clone one base away is much larger, so this may be a read error. This chain connects TRBV7-9 to TRBJ2-5; D is unclear. The CDR3 covers 12 residues. Looked up from germline, CDR1 is SEHNR and CDR2 is FQNEAQ (reference sequence). Trimming left V 7 bases short and J 6 bases short, with 12 bases between. CDR3 DNA: TGTGCCAGCATCTCCCTTGGGCAGACCCAGTACTTC. It is translated as CASISLGQTQYF.

This clonotype was seen repeatedly, ten times or more. The DNA of the CDR3 is TGTGCCAGCAGCCGGACAGGGAATAGCAATCAGCCCCAGCATTTT. Its translation is CASSRTGNSNQPQHF. The rearrangement joins TRBV3-1 to TRBJ1-5; the match to TRBD1 covers 8 bases. V dropped 4 bases and J dropped 0; count of bases not matched to a gene: 2. The germline CDR1 and CDR2 sequences are LGHDT and YNNKEL (reference sequence). This CDR3 has 15 residues.

This chain joins TRBV6-6 and TRBJ2-3, with TRBD2 identical over 7 bases. CDR1 MNHNY and CDR2 SVGAGI come from the germline V gene (reference sequence). Trimming removed 5 bases from V and 0 bases from J; junction bases left unmatched: 5. The CDR3 is 15 residues long. The CDR3 sequence is CASSKTGGSTDTQYF. The CDR3 DNA reads TGTGCCAGCAGTAAAACGGGGGGTAGCACAGATACGCAGTATTTT.

This clonotype was observed many times. The chain joins TRBV10-3 to TRBJ2-2, with D possibly called TRBD1 or TRBD2 (5 bases each). V lost 0 bases and J 5 bases, leaving 7 bases between the germline ends. Germline values: CDR1 ENHRY, CDR2 SYGVKD. The CDR3 is 14 residues long. The chain's CDR3 is CAISESGVTGELFF. The CDR3 DNA reads as TGTGCCATCAGTGAGTCGGGGGTGACCGGGGAGCTGTTTTTT.

Ten or more counts support this clonotype. The CDR3 bases are TGTGCCAGCAGAAGAGGGTACAATGAGCAGTTCTTC. Its translation is CASRRGYNEQFF. V usage is TRBV2 and J usage is TRBJ2-1; TRBD2 might be the D (5 bases). V was trimmed by 6 bases and J by 4 bases, leaving 7 bases between them. The germline CDR1 and CDR2 sequences are SNHLY and FYNNEI. This CDR3 is 12 amino acids long.